The 16 T cell receptor beta chains below all came from one sample that was sequenced in a study of blood T cell repertoires in COVID-19. Sequencing used immunoSEQ multiplex PCR; TCRdb keeps in-frame clones, though not all of them. The top ten hold around 12% of the sample, which has 200,000 to 250,000 clones, 82% seen once. Input material: peripheral blood. The receptors stem from a woman aged 40 to 55 with acute or convalescent COVID-19.

DNA of the CDR3: TGTGCCAGCAGGAATGGGGCCTCGACTTCACCCCTCCACTTT. Protein product: CASRNGASTSPLHF. The chain carries TRBV9 and TRBJ1-6; a possible D gene is TRBD1 (5 bases). The CDR3 extends over 14 amino acids. Trimming cost V 5 bases and J 9 bases, with 15 bases left between them. CDR1 SGDLS and CDR2 YYNGEE come from the germline V gene.

The J gene is TRBJ2-7, the V gene TRBV18, with 8 bases lining up with TRBD1. CDR3 length equals 15 residues. In germline, CDR1 is KGHSH, CDR2 LQKENI. The ends lost 3 bases at V and 3 bases at J; junction bases unmatched: 7. The CDR3 DNA is TGTGCCAGCTCACCTTCCGGGACAGGTCACTACGAGCAGTACTTC. Translation gives CASSPSGTGHYEQYF.

This clone was seen more than once but under ten times. The rearrangement joins TRBV2 to TRBJ2-3; 14 nucleotides line up with TRBD2. The V segment lost 3 bases and the J segment 4 bases; nucleotides outside the gene matches: 6. The V gene's germline CDR1 is SNHLY and CDR2 FYNNEI. CDR3 size: 17 residues. CDR3 coding DNA: TGTGCCAGCAGTGAGCTGGGACTAGCGGGAGTCCCAGATACGCAGTATTTT. Encoded protein: CASSELGLAGVPDTQYF.

The chain has TRBV21-1 and TRBJ2-2; the table's D gene call, TRBD1, was not cross checked with the DNA. TRBV21-1 is marked as a pseudogene. CDR3 length equals 14 residues. The CDR3 is CAILQGAYTGELFF. Here the CDR3 DNA reads TGTGCCATCCTACAGGGGGCCTACACCGGGGAGCTGTTTTTT.

The chain joins TRBV5-8 to TRBJ2-3; D possibly corresponds to TRBD2 (5 bases). The V gene's germline CDR1 is SGHTS and CDR2 YDEGEE. Trimming cost V 0 bases and J 3 bases, with 14 bases left between them. This CDR3 is 16 amino acids long. The CDR3 loop is CASSLVAGIMTDTQYF. The CDR3 DNA sequence: TGTGCCAGCAGCTTGGTCGCCGGGATTATGACAGATACGCAGTATTTT.

The chain joins TRBV4-2 to TRBJ2-7; no reliable D call. The ends were cut back, 1 base at V and 2 bases at J, with 9 bases in the middle. This CDR3 spans 14 amino acids. Germline values: CDR1 LGHNA, CDR2 YNFKEQ. The CDR3 is CASSQVMETYEQYF. The CDR3 DNA sequence: TGTGCCAGCAGCCAAGTTATGGAGACCTACGAGCAGTACTTC.

This clone has more than one count but fewer than ten. The gene calls are TRBV29-1 and TRBJ1-1; possibly TRBD1 for D (5 bases). Germline V gene sequence: CDR1 SQVTM, CDR2 ANQGSEA. The V end lost 4 bases, the J end lost 10 bases, and 10 bases lay between the germline ends. The CDR3 has 10 amino acids. The CDR3 spells CSVGGVGAFF. In DNA form, the CDR3 reads TGCAGCGTTGGGGGGGTCGGAGCTTTCTTT.

The gene calls are TRBV18 and TRBJ2-7, with TRBD1 matching 7 bases. V was pared by 3 bases and J by 1 base, with 3 bases of the junction left unmatched. Germline V gene sequence: CDR1 KGHSH, CDR2 LQKENI. CDR3 length: 14 amino acids. The CDR3, as DNA: TGTGCCAGCTCACCTACGGGACAGTCCTACGAGCAGTACTTC. Residues: CASSPTGQSYEQYF.

The V and J genes are TRBV18 and TRBJ2-3; the D is unclear. Germline CDR1 reads KGHSH; CDR2 reads LQKENI. This CDR3 comprises 12 residues. Trimming cost V 3 bases and J 5 bases, with 6 bases left between them. The CDR3 region is CASSPSRDTQYF. CDR3 sequence (DNA): TGTGCCAGCTCACCTTCCCGAGATACGCAGTATTTT.

The CDR3 nucleotides read TGTGCCAGCACCATCGGACAGGGGTCTACTAACTATGGCTACACCTTC. It is translated as CASTIGQGSTNYGYTF. The chain links TRBV2 to TRBJ1-2; 9 bases match TRBD1. The CDR3 loop spans 16 amino acids. V shed 7 bases, J shed 0 bases, and the junction held 9 bases outside the gene matches. Germline V gene lookup returns CDR1 SNHLY and CDR2 FYNNEI.

The chain carries TRBV18 and TRBJ2-2, with 12 bases matching TRBD2. Germline CDR1 is KGHSH and CDR2 is LQKENI. The length of the CDR3 is 15 residues. V shed 3 bases and J 9 bases; nucleotides not matched to a gene: 5. The CDR3 spells CASSPGLAGLRELFF. The CDR3 DNA sequence: TGTGCCAGCTCACCGGGACTAGCGGGTCTCCGGGAGCTGTTTTTT.

This clone was counted once. This chain uses TRBV11-2 with TRBJ2-3; a possible D gene is TRBD2 (6 bases). The CDR3 loop spans 15 amino acids. Germline loops: CDR1 SGHAT, CDR2 FQNNGV. Trimming cost V 3 bases and J 3 bases, with 13 bases left between them. CDR3 sequence: CASSFLAGNTDTQYF. DNA for the CDR3: TGTGCCAGCAGCTTTCTGGCGGGGAATACAGATACGCAGTATTTT.

This sequence joins TRBV29-1 and TRBJ2-1; D unclear. The germline V gene encodes CDR1 SQVTM and CDR2 ANQGSEA. CDR3 length equals 13 residues. The germline V and J ends were trimmed by 4 bases and 1 base, with 8 bases remaining between them. The CDR3 spells CSVGLISYNEQFF. The CDR3 DNA follows: TGCAGCGTTGGTCTAATTTCCTACAATGAGCAGTTCTTC.

The V gene is TRBV5-5, the J gene TRBJ1-1, with D hard to call. This CDR3 has 15 amino acids. Germline V gives CDR1 SGHKS, CDR2 YYEKEE (reference sequence). Trimming cost V 1 base and J 5 bases, with 15 bases left between them. The CDR3 spells CASSLFRGLRTEAFF. Here the CDR3 DNA reads TGTGCCAGCAGCTTGTTTCGTGGTCTGCGGACTGAAGCTTTCTTT.

The chain couples TRBV6-5 to TRBJ2-7, with 9 bases aligning to TRBD2. Germline lookup yields CDR1 MNHEY and CDR2 SVGAGI. This CDR3 contains 14 residues. V lost 5 bases and J lost 2; bases outside the gene matches: 4. The CDR3 DNA sequence: TGTGCCAGCAGTCAGACTAGCGGACCCTACGAGCAGTACTTC. Protein sequence: CASSQTSGPYEQYF.

This clone has only one observation. The chain has TRBV19 and TRBJ2-3, with D tentatively TRBD1 (5 bases). This CDR3 spans 16 amino acids. V gave up 3 bases and J gave up 6 bases, with 19 bases separating them. Germline loops: CDR1 LNHDA, CDR2 SQIVND (reference sequence). Written as DNA, the CDR3 is TGTGCCAGTAGTATCATTCAGGGCAGCTATATGGATACGCAGTATTTT. Protein sequence: CASSIIQGSYMDTQYF.